This T cell receptor (beta chain) was obtained from a study of cytomegalovirus exposure and HLA in healthy donors. Study-wide results and caveats: HLA-A and HLA-B allele assignments for most subjects were reportedly predicted accurately using TCR beta sequences.

This clone appeared once. What it binds is not known. Amplification used 60 Vbeta primers and 13 Jbeta primers. Here immunoSEQ multiplex PCR was the method, and the copy in TCRdb shows in-frame clones only, minus some. Among approximately 290,000 clones listed, about 80% were seen once. Germline V gene data show CDR1 as SGHVS and CDR2 as FNYEAQ. Trimming pared 3 bases from V and 3 bases from J, leaving 19 bases between. The CDR3 length is 17 residues. The sequencing input was PBMCs. The source is a girl aged 2-10 years in good health and CMV-seronegative. J is TRBJ2-3 and V is TRBV7-6, with a possible D match to TRBD1 (6 bases). The CDR3 DNA is TGTGCCAGCAGCTTCCGCCCCAGGGGAGAGGGTACAGATACGCAGTATTTT. Translated: CASSFRPRGEGTDTQYF.